Included here is one T cell receptor (beta chain) sequence, with context. The target of this receptor is not known. There are no base qualities to consult, and no much larger clone falls within one base. This same CDR3 is encoded by further DNA sequences in the sample. As encoded in the germline V gene, CDR1 is KGHSH while CDR2 is LQKENI. The CDR3 holds 14 amino acids from the cysteine to the phenylalanine. The retained sequence is limited to the CDR3, 42 bases, with the frame set at the first base. Here V drops 4 bases and J drops 3 bases, and the junction holds 4 bases not matched to any gene. This sample was taken from a study of blood T cell repertoires in COVID-19 (dated by TCRdb to 2018 to 2020). About the study as a whole: Samples covering the acute and convalescent phases of COVID-19 were provided by collaborators in the United States, Italy and Spain. The material from the prospective study consisted of cDNA or gDNA derived from T cells, B-cell-depleted T cells, or PBMCs. Subjects who had been exposed to COVID-19, were actively infected with it, or had recovered from it provided the deeply sampled blood TCRbeta repertoires that made up the dataset. A freely available public database, intended as a resource for researchers studying the immune response to SARS-CoV-2, is where the repertoires were released. Samples were obtained from the ongoing ImmuneRACE study (first 160 participants) and from over a thousand subjects provided by 6 global collaborators. The sample metadata nearly always contained a de-identified subject ID, COVID-19 status, age in years and sex. HLA class I and class II types, where available, came from metadata supplied by the sample provider rather than from assay-based typing. General findings and caveats noted by the study authors: The quantity of clinical and demographic metadata differed by source and by participant and was supplied without curation.

TCRbeta CDR3 regions were amplified from genomic DNA using the immunoSEQ Assay, a bias-controlled multiplex PCR. The paper's processing steps were these. The number of nucleated cells in each sample was estimated from the amplification of reference gene primers within the assay. To quantify the absolute abundance of each unique TCRbeta CDR3 rearrangement, sequence reads were collapsed and filtered. For each sample, productive Simpson clonality was calculated as the square root of Simpson's diversity index across productive rearrangements. TCRdb carries this immuneACCESS record with in-frame sequences only. Its versions omit some clonotypes, under half of them owing to an unresolved V gene in the studies checked, with the rest unexplained. The V and J calls and clone size come from that table; D and trimming were worked out from the DNA. A total of approximately 300,000 clones appear in this sample, over 80% of them only once. The top ten clonotypes cover about 6% of the sample.

One collaborating source in Seattle enrolled patients while the patients were actively infected and followed the patients over time throughout the course of disease. Whole blood was collected in K2EDTA tubes by collaborating institutions according to the institutions' own protocols. Collaborator samples were shipped for TCRbeta analysis as frozen whole blood, isolated PBMCs, or DNA extracted from either sample type. Sequenced material: peripheral blood. This receptor was identified in a woman between 50 and 59 years old with COVID-19, enrolled during active disease. Recombination joined TRBV18 with TRBJ1-1; TRBD1 fits 8 bases in the junction. The DNA is TGTGCCAGCTCACTTCAGGGGGCGGACACTGAAGCTTTCTTT. Its protein is CASSLQGADTEAFF.